This paragraph reports one T cell receptor beta chain. This sample is part of a study of shared clonotypes between healthy human individuals. Study details: Donor composition was a couple of women and three men, aged 18 to 49.

TCRdb's table, derived via immunoSEQ multiplex PCR, lists solely in-frame clones and lacks some. Of over a million clones listed, around four fifths were seen once; the top ten hold 1.4%. Adult Caucasians living in Nashville, Tennessee made up all of the donors. CD4+ cells were split into CD45RA+ naive and CD45RA-negative memory subsets. The CDR3 is 13 residues long. V was pared by 3 bases and J by 7 bases, with 14 bases between. CDR1 SGHRS and CDR2 YFSETQ come from the germline V gene. The sequence was obtained from a man between 18 and 29 years old in good health. The V and J genes are TRBV5-1 and TRBJ2-7; D uncertain. The material sequenced was memory CD4+ T cells sorted from blood. Subset of the sample: CD45RA-negative fraction. CDR3 coding DNA: TGCGCCAGCAGCTCTGGACGGGCCAGGGAGCAGTACTTC. It specifies CASSSGRAREQYF.